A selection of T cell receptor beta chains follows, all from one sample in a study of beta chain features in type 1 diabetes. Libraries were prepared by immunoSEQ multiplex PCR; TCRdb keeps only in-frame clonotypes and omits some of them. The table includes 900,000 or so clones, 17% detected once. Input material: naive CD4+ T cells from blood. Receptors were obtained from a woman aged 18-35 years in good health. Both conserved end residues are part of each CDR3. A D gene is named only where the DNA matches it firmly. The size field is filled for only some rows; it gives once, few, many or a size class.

TGTGCCAGCAGTTACGGGGAGCACTATGGCTACACCTTC	CASSYGEHYGYTF	-	TRBV6-5	-	TRBJ1-2
TGCGCCAGCAGTCTTAGCGGGAGGACAGATACGCAGTATTTT	CASSLSGRTDTQYF	few	TRBV4-3	TRBD2	TRBJ2-3
TGTGCCAGCACCGAGGGGGAGGGGGCCGCCTATGGCTACACCTTC	CASTEGEGAAYGYTF	-	TRBV6-5	TRBD1	TRBJ1-2
TGTGCCAGCAGCTTCCCGCTCTACAACTATGGCTACACCTTC	CASSFPLYNYGYTF	few	TRBV7-9	-	TRBJ1-2
TGCAGCGTTGTGCGAGGGTCCCACGAGCAGTACTTC	CSVVRGSHEQYF	-	TRBV29-1	-	TRBJ2-7
TGTGCCAGCAGTTCCGGACTAGAAATCGGGAAGACCCAGTACTTC	CASSSGLEIGKTQYF	-	TRBV6-5	TRBD2	TRBJ2-5
TGTGCCAGCAGCCAAGATGCTCTAGCGGGAGCCTACGAGCAGTACTTC	CASSQDALAGAYEQYF	-	TRBV4-2	TRBD2	TRBJ2-7
TGTGCCAGCAGTCACAGGGAGGGTGGAGAAGCTTTCTTT	CASSHREGGEAFF	few	TRBV6-5	-	TRBJ1-1
TGTGCCAGCTCACCAGGGACTAGCGGTGGTAATGAGCAGTTCTTC	CASSPGTSGGNEQFF	-	TRBV18	TRBD2	TRBJ2-1
TGTGCCAGCAGCCAAGACGTTTACAATGAGCAGTTCTTC	CASSQDVYNEQFF	-	TRBV14	-	TRBJ2-1
TGTGCCAGCAGCTTACGGCGGATCTCTGGGGCCAACGTCCTGACTTTC	CASSLRRISGANVLTF	-	TRBV7-2	-	TRBJ2-6
TGTGCCAGCAGTAAAACAGGGGACCCCTACGAGCAGTACTTC	CASSKTGDPYEQYF	-	TRBV2	TRBD1	TRBJ2-7
TGTGCCAGCAGCCGGGAGCGAGGAACCGGGGAGCTGTTTTTT	CASSRERGTGELFF	-	TRBV11-3	-	TRBJ2-2
TGTGCCAGCAGCTTAGGAGCGGGACAGCCCCAGCATTTT	CASSLGAGQPQHF	few	TRBV7-2	-	TRBJ1-5
TGTGCCAGCAGCTTAGGGTGGGAGCGCCACGAGCAGTACTTC	CASSLGWERHEQYF	few	TRBV11-2	-	TRBJ2-7
TGTGCCAGCAGTTACTCGAGACTGGGCAGGGGGGAGACCCAGTACTTC	CASSYSRLGRGETQYF	few	TRBV6-5	TRBD1	TRBJ2-5
TGTGCCAGCAGCTTGGCGGGGACATTTAGCACCGGGGAGCTGTTTTTT	CASSLAGTFSTGELFF	few	TRBV7-2	-	TRBJ2-2
TGTGCCAGCAGCTTAGCCAAGGAGGTGACCCAGTACTTC	CASSLAKEVTQYF	-	TRBV11-2	-	TRBJ2-5
TGCGCCAGCAGCCAAGATCTTTTGGGACAGGGAACCTACGAGCAGTACTTC	CASSQDLLGQGTYEQYF	-	TRBV4-3	TRBD1	TRBJ2-7
TGTGCCAGCAGCCCACGACACGCAACTAATGAAAAACTGTTTTTT	CASSPRHATNEKLFF	-	TRBV14	-	TRBJ1-4
TGTGCCAGCAGCTTAAAGGATCGGAGACTAGCTCCTCCGTTCTTC	CASSLKDRRLAPPFF	few	TRBV7-9	TRBD2	TRBJ2-1
TGTGCCAGCAGCCTAAGTGGTACGGTGAGGGGAGTTGAACATTTT	CASSLSGTVRGVEHF	-	TRBV7-2	-	TRBJ1-5
TGTGCCAGCAGCGTAGGAGCAAACCAAGAGACCCAGTACTTC	CASSVGANQETQYF	few	TRBV9	-	TRBJ2-5
TGTGCCAGCAGCGTTACAGGACAGCGGACTGAAGCTTTCTTT	CASSVTGQRTEAFF	-	TRBV7-9	-	TRBJ1-1
TGCGCCAGCAGCCCGTGGGACAAAACGCCGACTGAAGCTTTCTTT	CASSPWDKTPTEAFF	-	TRBV7-2	-	TRBJ1-1
TGTGCCACCAGCAAAGGACTAGCCTCCTACGAGCAGTACTTC	CATSKGLASYEQYF	-	TRBV15	TRBD2	TRBJ2-7
TGTGCCAGCAGCGAAATTGGGACAGGGGAAAAACTGTTTTTT	CASSEIGTGEKLFF	-	TRBV7-9	TRBD1	TRBJ1-4
TGTGCCAGCAGCTTAGACGGATACAATGAGCAGTTCTTC	CASSLDGYNEQFF	-	TRBV11-3	-	TRBJ2-1
TGTGCCAGCAGTGGGGGGCCAGGTTCACCCCTCCACTTT	CASSGGPGSPLHF	few	TRBV25-1	-	TRBJ1-6
TGTGCCAGCAGCTTAGGGCGCAATCAGCCCCAGCATTTT	CASSLGRNQPQHF	few	TRBV7-2	-	TRBJ1-5
TGTGCCAGTAGTACAGGACCAGGTATGCTTAGTTACAATGAGCAGTTCTTC	CASSTGPGMLSYNEQFF	-	TRBV19	-	TRBJ2-1
TGTGCCAGTAGTCGAGGGGAGTGGCAGGGAGGCAATCAGCCCCAGCATTTT	CASSRGEWQGGNQPQHF	-	TRBV19	-	TRBJ1-5
TGCGCCAGCAGCCAAGGGGAGGTTCCCCACACCATATATTTT	CASSQGEVPHTIYF	few	TRBV4-3	-	TRBJ1-3
TGTGCCTCCGGTGGGTTGGTCACCGGGGAGCTGTTTTTT	CASGGLVTGELFF	few	TRBV6-5	-	TRBJ2-2
TGCAGCGTGGTGACCCAACTAGATTACAATGAGCAGTTCTTC	CSVVTQLDYNEQFF	few	TRBV29-1	-	TRBJ2-1
TGTGCCAGCAGCTTAGCCGCAGATACGCAGTATTTT	CASSLAADTQYF	-	TRBV11-2	-	TRBJ2-3
TGCGCCAGCAGCCAAGAGATTGAGGTACAAGGGCCCCAGCATTTT	CASSQEIEVQGPQHF	-	TRBV4-3	-	TRBJ1-5
TGTGCCAGCAGCTTAGGCGGACTAGCGGGAGAGGGTGAGCAGTTCTTC	CASSLGGLAGEGEQFF	-	TRBV7-2	TRBD2	TRBJ2-1
TGTGCCAGCTCACCACGTGGGGACACTGAAGCTTTCTTT	CASSPRGDTEAFF	-	TRBV18	-	TRBJ1-1
TGTGCCAGCAGCTTAGCTACAGATACGCAGTATTTT	CASSLATDTQYF	few	TRBV7-2	-	TRBJ2-3
TGTGCCAGCAGCTCCATTGCCGGTAGCCCGGCGAAAGAGACCCAGTACTTC	CASSSIAGSPAKETQYF	-	TRBV7-2	-	TRBJ2-5
TGTGCCAGCAGCTTAATAGCGGGTCTCTACGAGCAGTACTTC	CASSLIAGLYEQYF	-	TRBV7-3	TRBD2	TRBJ2-7
TGCGCCAGCAGCTCGCCCGAACCCTCTGGGGCCAACGTCCTGACTTTC	CASSSPEPSGANVLTF	-	TRBV5-1	-	TRBJ2-6
TGTGCCAGCAGCCAAGATATAACAGGGGGCTATGGCTACACCTTC	CASSQDITGGYGYTF	-	TRBV4-2	TRBD1	TRBJ1-2
TGTGCCAGCAGCCGGTCCCCAGGGTACTACGAGCAGTACTTC	CASSRSPGYYEQYF	-	TRBV7-2	-	TRBJ2-7
TGTGCCAGCAGACAACAGGGTAGTGGGGCCAACGTCCTGACTTTC	CASRQQGSGANVLTF	-	TRBV28	-	TRBJ2-6
TGTGCCAGCAGGTACAGGGATGGAGCAGATACGCAGTATTTT	CASRYRDGADTQYF	-	TRBV2	-	TRBJ2-3
TGTGCCAGCTCACTCGACAGTTACGAGCAGTACTTC	CASSLDSYEQYF	few	TRBV18	-	TRBJ2-7
TGTGCCAGCAGAAAGGGGGGAGCCTCCTACGAGCAGTACTTC	CASRKGGASYEQYF	-	TRBV6-5	-	TRBJ2-7
TGCGCCAGCAGCCATATGGCAGGGGGGCCCTACAATGAGCAGTTCTTC	CASSHMAGGPYNEQFF	-	TRBV4-3	-	TRBJ2-1
TGTGCCAGCAGCTCAATCTCGCCGGGACATGAGGAGACCCAGTACTTC	CASSSISPGHEETQYF	-	TRBV28	-	TRBJ2-5
TGTGCCATCAGTGAAGGGGGGACCGGGGAGCTGTTTTTT	CAISEGGTGELFF	-	TRBV10-3	-	TRBJ2-2
TGCGCCAGCAGCTTGCAAAATCGCCGCGTCACAGATACGCAGTATTTT	CASSLQNRRVTDTQYF	-	TRBV5-1	-	TRBJ2-3
TGTGCCAGTAAGTCCAACGTCCTGACTTTC	CASKSNVLTF	many	TRBV16	-	TRBJ2-6
TGTGCTAGTGGTTTGGGTGTGGGGAGCTCCTACAATGAGCAGTTCTTC	CASGLGVGSSYNEQFF	-	TRBV12-5	-	TRBJ2-1